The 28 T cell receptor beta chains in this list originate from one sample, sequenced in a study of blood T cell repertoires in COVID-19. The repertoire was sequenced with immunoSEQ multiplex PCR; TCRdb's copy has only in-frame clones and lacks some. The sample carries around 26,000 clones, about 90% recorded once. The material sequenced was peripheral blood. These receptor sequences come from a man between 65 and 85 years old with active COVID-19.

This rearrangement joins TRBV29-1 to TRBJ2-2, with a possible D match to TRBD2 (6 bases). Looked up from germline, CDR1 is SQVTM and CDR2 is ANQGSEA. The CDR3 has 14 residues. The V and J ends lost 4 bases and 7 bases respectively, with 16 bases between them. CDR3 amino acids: CSVGAGRGDGELFF. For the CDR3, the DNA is TGCAGCGTTGGTGCCGGGAGAGGAGACGGGGAGCTGTTTTTT.

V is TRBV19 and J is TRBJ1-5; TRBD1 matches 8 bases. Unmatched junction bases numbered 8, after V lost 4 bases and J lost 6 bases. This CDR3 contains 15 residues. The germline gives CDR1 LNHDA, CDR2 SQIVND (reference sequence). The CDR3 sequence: CASSRTGSWLQPQHF. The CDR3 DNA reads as TGTGCCAGTAGTAGGACAGGGAGTTGGCTTCAGCCCCAGCATTTT.

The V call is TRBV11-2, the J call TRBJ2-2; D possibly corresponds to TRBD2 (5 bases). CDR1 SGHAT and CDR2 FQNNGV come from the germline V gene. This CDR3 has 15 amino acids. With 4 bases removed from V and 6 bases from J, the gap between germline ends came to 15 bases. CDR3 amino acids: CASSSPLGAAGELFF. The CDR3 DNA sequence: TGTGCCAGCAGCTCCCCGTTGGGAGCGGCCGGGGAGCTGTTTTTT.

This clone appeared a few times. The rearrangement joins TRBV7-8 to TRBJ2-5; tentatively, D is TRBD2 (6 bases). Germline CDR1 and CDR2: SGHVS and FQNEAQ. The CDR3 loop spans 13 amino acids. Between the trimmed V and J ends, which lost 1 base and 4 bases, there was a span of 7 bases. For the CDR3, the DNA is TGTGCCAGCAGCTTAGACGGGGGAGAGACCCAGTACTTC. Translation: CASSLDGGETQYF.

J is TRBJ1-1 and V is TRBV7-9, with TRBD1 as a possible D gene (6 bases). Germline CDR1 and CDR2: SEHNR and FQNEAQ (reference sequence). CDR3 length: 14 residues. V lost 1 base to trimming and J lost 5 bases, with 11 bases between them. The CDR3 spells CASSLEIRGTEAFF. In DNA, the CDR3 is TGTGCCAGCAGCTTAGAGATTAGGGGGACTGAAGCTTTCTTT. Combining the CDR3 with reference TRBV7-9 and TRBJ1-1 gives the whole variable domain DTGVSQNPRHKITKRGQNVTFRCDPISEHNRLYWYRQTLGQGPEFLTYFQNEAQLEKSRLLSDRFSAERPKGSFSTLEIQRTEQGDSAMYLCASSLEIRGTEAFFGQGTRLTVV.

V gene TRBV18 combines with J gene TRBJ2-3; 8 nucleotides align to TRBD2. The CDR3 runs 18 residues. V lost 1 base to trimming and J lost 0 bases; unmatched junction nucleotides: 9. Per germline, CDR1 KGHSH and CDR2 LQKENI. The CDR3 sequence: CASSPLLAGSSSTDTQYF. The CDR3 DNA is TGTGCCAGCTCACCACTTCTAGCGGGTTCCTCTAGCACAGATACGCAGTATTTT.

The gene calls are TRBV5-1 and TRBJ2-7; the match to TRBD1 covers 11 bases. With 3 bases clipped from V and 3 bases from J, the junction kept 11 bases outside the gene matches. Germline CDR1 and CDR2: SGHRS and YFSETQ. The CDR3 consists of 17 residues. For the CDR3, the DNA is TGCGCCAGCAGCTATTCTCCATCCGGGACAGGGGGCTACGAGCAGTACTTC. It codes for CASSYSPSGTGGYEQYF. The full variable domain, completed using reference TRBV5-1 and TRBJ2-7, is KAGVTQTPRYLIKTRGQQVTLSCSPISGHRSVSWYQQTPGQGLQFLFEYFSETQRNKGNFPGRFSGRQFSNSRSEMNVSTLELGDSALYLCASSYSPSGTGGYEQYFGPGTRLTVT.

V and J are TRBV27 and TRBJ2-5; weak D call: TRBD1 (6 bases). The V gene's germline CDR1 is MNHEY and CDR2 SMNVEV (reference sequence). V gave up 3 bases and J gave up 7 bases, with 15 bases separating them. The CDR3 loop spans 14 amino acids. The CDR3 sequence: CASSFTGRLATQYF. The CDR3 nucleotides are TGTGCCAGCAGTTTTACAGGGAGACTGGCGACCCAGTACTTC.

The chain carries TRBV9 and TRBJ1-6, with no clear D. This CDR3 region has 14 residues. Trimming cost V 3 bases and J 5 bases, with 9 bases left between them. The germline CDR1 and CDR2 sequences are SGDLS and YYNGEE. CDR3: CASSAGINNSPLHF. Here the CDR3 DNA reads TGTGCCAGCAGCGCGGGAATTAATAATTCACCCCTCCACTTT.

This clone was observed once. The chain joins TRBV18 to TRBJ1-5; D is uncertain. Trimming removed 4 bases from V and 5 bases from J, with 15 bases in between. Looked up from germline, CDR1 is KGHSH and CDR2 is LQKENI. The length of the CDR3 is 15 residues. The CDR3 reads CASSLQKGRDQPQHF. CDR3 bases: TGTGCCAGCTCACTACAAAAAGGGAGAGATCAGCCCCAGCATTTT.

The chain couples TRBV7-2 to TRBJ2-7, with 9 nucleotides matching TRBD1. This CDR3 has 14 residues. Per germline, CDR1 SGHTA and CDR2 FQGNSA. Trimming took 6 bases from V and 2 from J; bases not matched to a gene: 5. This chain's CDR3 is CASRAGTGPYEQYF. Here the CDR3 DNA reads TGTGCCAGCAGAGCCGGGACAGGGCCCTACGAGCAGTACTTC.

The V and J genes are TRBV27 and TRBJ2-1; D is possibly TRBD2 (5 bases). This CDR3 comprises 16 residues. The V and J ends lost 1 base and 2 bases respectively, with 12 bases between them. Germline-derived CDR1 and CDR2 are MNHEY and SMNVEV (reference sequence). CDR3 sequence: CASSLYGGPPYNEQFF. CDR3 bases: TGTGCCAGCAGTTTATATGGCGGGCCCCCCTACAATGAGCAGTTCTTC.

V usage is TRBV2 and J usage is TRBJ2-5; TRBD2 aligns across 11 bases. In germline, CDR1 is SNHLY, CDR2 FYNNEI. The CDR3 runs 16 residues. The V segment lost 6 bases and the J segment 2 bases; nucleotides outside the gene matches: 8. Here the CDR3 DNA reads TGTGCCAGCAGGGAGCGCGGGACTAGCGGACAAGAGACCCAGTACTTC. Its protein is CASRERGTSGQETQYF.

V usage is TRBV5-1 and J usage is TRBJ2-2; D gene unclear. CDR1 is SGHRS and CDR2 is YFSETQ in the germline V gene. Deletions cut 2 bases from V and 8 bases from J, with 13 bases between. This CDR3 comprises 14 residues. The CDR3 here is CASSFPGFGGELFF. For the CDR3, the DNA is TGCGCCAGCAGCTTCCCGGGTTTCGGTGGGGAGCTGTTTTTT.

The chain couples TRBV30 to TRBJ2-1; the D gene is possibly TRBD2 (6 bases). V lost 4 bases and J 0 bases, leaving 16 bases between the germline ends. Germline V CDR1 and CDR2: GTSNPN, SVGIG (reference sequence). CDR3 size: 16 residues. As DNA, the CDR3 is TGTGCCTGGATTGCACCCGGGAGCCCCTCCTACAATGAGCAGTTCTTC. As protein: CAWIAPGSPSYNEQFF.

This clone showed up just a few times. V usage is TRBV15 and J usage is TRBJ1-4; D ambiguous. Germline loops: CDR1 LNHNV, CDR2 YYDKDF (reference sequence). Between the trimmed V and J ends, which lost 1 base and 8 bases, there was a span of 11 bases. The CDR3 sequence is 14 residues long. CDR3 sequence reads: CATSRGAVREKLFF. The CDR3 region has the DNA TGTGCCACCAGCAGAGGAGCCGTACGAGAAAAACTGTTTTTT.

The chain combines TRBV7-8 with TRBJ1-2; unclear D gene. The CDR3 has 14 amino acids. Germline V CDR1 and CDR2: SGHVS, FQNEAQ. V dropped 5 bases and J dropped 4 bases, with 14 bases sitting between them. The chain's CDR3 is CASSQLPVGYGYTF. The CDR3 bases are TGTGCCAGCAGCCAACTCCCTGTTGGCTATGGCTACACCTTC.

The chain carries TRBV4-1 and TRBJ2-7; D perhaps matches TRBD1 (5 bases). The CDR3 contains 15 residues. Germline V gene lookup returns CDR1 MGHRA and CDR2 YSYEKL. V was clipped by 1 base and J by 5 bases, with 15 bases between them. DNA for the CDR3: TGCGCCAGCAGCCAAGCCGATATAGGGGCCCACGAGCAGTACTTC. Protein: CASSQADIGAHEQYF.

CDR3 sequence reads: CASSEGAGRSIETQYF. Written as DNA, the CDR3 is TGTGCCAGCAGTGAAGGGGCTGGGAGGTCGATAGAGACCCAGTACTTC. V usage is TRBV25-1 and J usage is TRBJ2-5, with D tentatively TRBD2 (6 bases). The CDR3 loop spans 16 amino acids. Trimming removed 2 bases at V and 4 bases at J, with 17 bases between. Germline V gene lookup returns CDR1 MGHDK and CDR2 SYGVNS.

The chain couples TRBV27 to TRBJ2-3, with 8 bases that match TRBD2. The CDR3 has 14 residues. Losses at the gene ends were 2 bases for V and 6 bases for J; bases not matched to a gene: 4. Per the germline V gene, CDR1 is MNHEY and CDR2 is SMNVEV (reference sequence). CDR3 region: CASSLATSADTQYF. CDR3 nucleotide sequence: TGTGCCAGCAGTTTAGCGACTAGCGCCGATACGCAGTATTTT.

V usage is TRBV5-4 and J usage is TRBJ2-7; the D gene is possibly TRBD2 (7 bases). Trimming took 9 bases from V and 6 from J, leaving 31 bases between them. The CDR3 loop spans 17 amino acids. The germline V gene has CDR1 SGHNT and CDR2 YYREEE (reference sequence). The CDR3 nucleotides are TGTGCCACCCAGAGGGGGGGGGACGAAAAGAACTACAGCGAGCAGTACTTC. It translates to CATQRGGDEKNYSEQYF.

The CDR3 coding sequence is TGCGCCAGCAGCTTCTTAGGGACTACCAACTACGAGCAGTACTTC. Protein product: CASSFLGTTNYEQYF. The rearrangement joins TRBV5-1 to TRBJ2-7; 7 bases fit TRBD2. This CDR3 comprises 15 residues. Germline V gives CDR1 SGHRS, CDR2 YFSETQ. V gave up 2 bases and J gave up 3 bases; unmatched junction bases: 8.

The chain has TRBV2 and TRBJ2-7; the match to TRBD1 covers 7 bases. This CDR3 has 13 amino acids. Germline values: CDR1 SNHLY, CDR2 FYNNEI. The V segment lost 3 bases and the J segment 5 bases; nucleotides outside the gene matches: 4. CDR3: CASSETGLHEQYF. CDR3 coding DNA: TGTGCCAGCAGTGAGACAGGGCTACACGAGCAGTACTTC. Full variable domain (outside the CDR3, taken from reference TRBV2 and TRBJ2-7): EPEVTQTPSHQVTQMGQEVILRCVPISNHLYFYWYRQILGQKVEFLVSFYNNEISEKSEIFDDQFSVERPDGSNFTLKIRSTKLEDSAMYFCASSETGLHEQYFGPGTRLTVT.

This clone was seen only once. The CDR3 DNA is TGTGCCAGCAGTTACTCGAGGAAAAGCAACGAGCAGTACTTC. It encodes CASSYSRKSNEQYF. The chain carries TRBV6-5 and TRBJ2-7; D is uncertain. The germline V and J ends were trimmed by 0 bases and 5 bases, with 11 bases remaining between them. The germline CDR1 and CDR2 sequences are MNHEY and SVGAGI. The CDR3 contains 14 residues.

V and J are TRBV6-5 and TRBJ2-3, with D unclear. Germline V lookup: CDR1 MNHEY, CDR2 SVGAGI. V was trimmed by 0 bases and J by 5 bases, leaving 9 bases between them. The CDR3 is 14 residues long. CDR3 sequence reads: CASSYSPFGDTQYF. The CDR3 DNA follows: TGTGCCAGCAGTTACTCGCCTTTCGGAGATACGCAGTATTTT.

The CDR3 nucleotides read TGTGCCAGTAGTAGAAGGGGACTAGCGGGATCCTCTAGGGGTTACACCGGGGAGCTGTTTTTT. It translates to CASSRRGLAGSSRGYTGELFF. The rearrangement uses TRBV19 and TRBJ2-2; 13 bases match TRBD2. The CDR3 is 21 residues long. With V trimmed by 4 bases and J by 3 bases, 17 bases remained unmatched. Looked up from germline, CDR1 is LNHDA and CDR2 is SQIVND (reference sequence). Drawing the rest from reference TRBV19 and TRBJ2-2, the complete variable domain is DGGITQSPKYLFRKEGQNVTLSCEQNLNHDAMYWYRQDPGQGLRLIYYSQIVNDFQKGDIAEGYSVSREKKESFPLTVTSAQKNPTAFYLCASSRRGLAGSSRGYTGELFFGEGSRLTVL.

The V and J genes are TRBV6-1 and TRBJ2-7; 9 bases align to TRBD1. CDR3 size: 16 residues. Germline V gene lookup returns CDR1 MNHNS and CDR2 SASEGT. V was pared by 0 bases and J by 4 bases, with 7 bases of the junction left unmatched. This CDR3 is CASSEAGQGGQYEQYF. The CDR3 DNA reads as TGTGCCAGCAGTGAAGCGGGACAGGGTGGGCAGTACGAGCAGTACTTC.

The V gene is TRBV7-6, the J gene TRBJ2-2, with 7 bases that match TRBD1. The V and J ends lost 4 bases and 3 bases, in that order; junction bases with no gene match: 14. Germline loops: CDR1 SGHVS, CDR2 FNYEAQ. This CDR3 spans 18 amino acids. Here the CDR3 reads CASSSSSWDRQYTGELFF. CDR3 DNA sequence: TGTGCCAGCAGCTCATCCTCATGGGACAGACAGTACACCGGGGAGCTGTTTTTT.